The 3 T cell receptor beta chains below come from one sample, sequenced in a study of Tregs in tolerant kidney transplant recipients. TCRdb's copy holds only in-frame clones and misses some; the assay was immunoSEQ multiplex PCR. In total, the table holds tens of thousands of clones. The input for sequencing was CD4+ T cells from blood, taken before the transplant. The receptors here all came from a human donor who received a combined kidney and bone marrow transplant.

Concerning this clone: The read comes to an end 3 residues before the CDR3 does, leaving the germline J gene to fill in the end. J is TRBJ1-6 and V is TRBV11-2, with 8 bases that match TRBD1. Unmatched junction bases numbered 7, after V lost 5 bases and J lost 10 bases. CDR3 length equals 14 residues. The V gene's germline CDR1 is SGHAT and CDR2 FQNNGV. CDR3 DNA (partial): TGTGCCAGCAGCGTAAACAGGGGGGAGTCACCC. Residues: CASSVNRGESP. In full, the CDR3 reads CASSVNRGESPLHF.

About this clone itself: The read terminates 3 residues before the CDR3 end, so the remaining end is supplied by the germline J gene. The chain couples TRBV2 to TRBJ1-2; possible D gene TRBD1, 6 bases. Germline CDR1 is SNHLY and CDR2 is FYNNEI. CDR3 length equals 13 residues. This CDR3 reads CASRSDPGQGYTF. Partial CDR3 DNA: TGTGCCAGCAGATCAGACCCCGGACAGGGC.

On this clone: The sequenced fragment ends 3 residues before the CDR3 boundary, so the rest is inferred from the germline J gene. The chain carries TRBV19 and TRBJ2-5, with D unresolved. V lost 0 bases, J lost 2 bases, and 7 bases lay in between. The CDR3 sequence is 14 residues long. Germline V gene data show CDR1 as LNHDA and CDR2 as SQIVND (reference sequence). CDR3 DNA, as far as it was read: TGTGCCAGTAGTATAGATGGTAGACAAGAGACC. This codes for CASSIDGRQET. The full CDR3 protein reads CASSIDGRQETQYF.